One sample yielded the 27 T cell receptor beta chains listed below, sequenced in a study of T cells in localized non-small cell lung cancer. Clones were read by immunoSEQ multiplex PCR, and TCRdb kept only the in-frame ones, dropping some. In the table there are about 26,000 clones, approximately 78% of which are singletons. Sample: peripheral blood, taken before any cancer treatment. The receptors originated from a woman between 35 and 70 years old with stage I lung adenocarcinoma.

The chain is built from TRBV5-8 and TRBJ1-1, with D uncertain. The CDR3 sequence is 11 residues long. The germline CDR1 and CDR2 sequences are SGHTS and YDEGEE. V lost 6 bases, J lost 2 bases, and 5 bases lay in between. CDR3 loop: CASIPNTEAFF. CDR3 bases: TGTGCCAGCATCCCCAACACTGAAGCTTTCTTT.

The V call is TRBV4-2, the J call TRBJ2-3, with TRBD2 identical over 12 bases. V was clipped by 4 bases and J by 5 bases; unmatched bases: 7. CDR3 length equals 16 residues. Germline V gene lookup returns CDR1 LGHNA and CDR2 YNFKEQ. CDR3 nucleotides: TGTGCCAGCAGCCTCAGTCTAGCGGGGGGGGAAGATACGCAGTATTTT. Residues: CASSLSLAGGEDTQYF.

This chain connects TRBV7-2 to TRBJ1-1; no clear D gene. The V end was cut by 5 bases, the J end by 3 bases, with 16 bases between. The CDR3 length is 15 residues. The germline V gene encodes CDR1 SGHTA and CDR2 FQGNSA. The CDR3 bases are TGTGCCAGCAGCCTCTTTGGAGGGCGTGACACTGAAGCTTTCTTT. This sequence encodes CASSLFGGRDTEAFF. The variable domain in full, with the rest retrieved from reference TRBV7-2 and TRBJ1-1, is GAGVSQSPSNKVTEKGKDVELRCDPISGHTALYWYRQSLGQGLEFLIYFQGNSAPDKSGLPSDRFSAERTGGSVSTLTIQRTQQEDSAVYLCASSLFGGRDTEAFFGQGTRLTVV.

The V and J genes are TRBV7-2 and TRBJ1-5; no clear D gene. The CDR3 totals 15 residues. Trimming stripped 0 bases from V and 6 bases from J, with 12 bases between. The germline CDR1 and CDR2 sequences are SGHTA and FQGNSA. The CDR3 loop reads CASSLASARGQPQHF. Written as DNA, the CDR3 is TGTGCCAGCAGCTTAGCCTCGGCTCGGGGTCAGCCCCAGCATTTT.

The chain has TRBV7-2 and TRBJ1-4; D perhaps matches TRBD1 (5 bases). This CDR3 contains 17 residues. V was clipped by 5 bases and J by 0 bases, with 16 bases between them. The germline V gene has CDR1 SGHTA and CDR2 FQGNSA. The CDR3 DNA reads as TGTGCCAGCAGCCCCGGGCCAGGAGGGGCAACTAATGAAAAACTGTTTTTT. Protein product: CASSPGPGGATNEKLFF.

The chain joins TRBV5-4 to TRBJ2-5; D unclear. V lost 0 bases, J lost 2 bases, and 8 bases lay in between. Germline V CDR1 and CDR2: SGHNT, YYREEE (reference sequence). The CDR3 consists of 14 residues. The CDR3 is CASSLVHTQETQYF. The DNA of the CDR3 is TGTGCCAGCAGCTTGGTGCATACTCAAGAGACCCAGTACTTC.

The CDR3 bases are TGTGCCAGCAGCCCCGGCCCCTGGGCAGATACGCAGTATTTT. It codes for CASSPGPWADTQYF. J is TRBJ2-3 and V is TRBV7-2; D call uncertain. Between the trimmed V and J ends, which lost 5 bases and 4 bases, there was a span of 13 bases. Germline CDR1 and CDR2: SGHTA and FQGNSA. The CDR3 consists of 14 residues.

J is TRBJ1-5 and V is TRBV6-1; TRBD1 might be the D (6 bases). The V gene lost 6 bases and the J gene lost 7 bases, with 16 bases spanning the gap. In germline, CDR1 is MNHNS, CDR2 SASEGT. The CDR3 is 14 residues long. The CDR3 DNA follows: TGTGCCAGCAGCCCAAACAGGGCCCTCCAGCCCCAGCATTTT. Translated, it gives CASSPNRALQPQHF.

This clone has only one observation. The rearrangement uses TRBV7-2 and TRBJ1-2, with 9 bases lining up with TRBD1. This CDR3 spans 14 amino acids. In germline, CDR1 is SGHTA, CDR2 FQGNSA. V lost 5 bases, J lost 8 bases, and 9 bases stayed unmatched. The CDR3 DNA reads as TGTGCCAGCAGCCTACAGGGACAGGGTAGAGGCTACACCTTC. It yields the protein CASSLQGQGRGYTF.

The genes are TRBV11-3 and TRBJ1-4, with a tentative D call TRBD1 (5 bases). V was clipped by 5 bases and J by 10 bases, with 17 bases between them. CDR3 length: 14 residues. Germline CDR1 SGHNT, CDR2 YENEEA. The CDR3 sequence: CASSNFGASGKLFF. DNA for the CDR3: TGTGCCAGCAGCAACTTCGGGGCTTCCGGAAAACTGTTTTTT.

The rearrangement joins TRBV11-1 to TRBJ2-1; tentative D call: TRBD1 (7 bases). Trimming took 3 bases from V and 6 from J, leaving 12 bases between them. This CDR3 is 14 amino acids long. The germline CDR1 and CDR2 sequences are SGHAT and FQDESV (reference sequence). DNA of the CDR3: TGTGCCAGCAGCTTGAACAGGGGAGGCAATGAGCAGTTCTTC. Amino acids: CASSLNRGGNEQFF.

This clone was picked up one time. The rearrangement uses TRBV30 and TRBJ1-3, with D unclear. The germline V gene encodes CDR1 GTSNPN and CDR2 SVGIG (reference sequence). This CDR3 spans 17 amino acids. The ends were cut back, 0 bases at V and 2 bases at J, with 17 bases in the middle. The CDR3 spells CAWSVTRTYLTGNTIYF. CDR3 sequence (DNA): TGTGCCTGGAGTGTAACGAGGACTTATCTGACTGGAAACACCATATATTTT.

This clone was observed a handful of times. The V call is TRBV7-8, the J call TRBJ1-2; no firm D call. The CDR3 has 13 residues. V lost 1 base and J lost 8, with 11 bases in between. Germline V gene data show CDR1 as SGHVS and CDR2 as FQNEAQ. CDR3 sequence reads: CASSLGELSGYTF. In nucleotides, the CDR3 is TGTGCCAGCAGCTTAGGGGAGTTGAGCGGCTACACCTTC.

The V call is TRBV5-5, the J call TRBJ1-2, with 8 nucleotides matching TRBD1. V lost 0 bases and J lost 1; bases outside the gene matches: 5. Germline V gene lookup returns CDR1 SGHKS and CDR2 YYEKEE (reference sequence). The CDR3 is 16 amino acids. The CDR3 loop is CASSLAPDRGNYGYTF. CDR3 sequence (DNA): TGTGCCAGCAGCTTGGCCCCTGACAGGGGTAACTATGGCTACACCTTC.

The genes are TRBV6-1 and TRBJ2-4; no definite D call. Trimming left V 3 bases short and J 10 bases short, with 7 bases between. CDR1 is MNHNS, CDR2 SASEGT, per germline. The CDR3 spans 11 residues. For the CDR3, the DNA is TGTGCCAGCAGTGACCGAGGAATTCAGTACTTC. It encodes CASSDRGIQYF.

This clone showed up just a few times. The chain couples TRBV4-1 to TRBJ2-3, with a tentative D call TRBD2 (6 bases). CDR1 is MGHRA, CDR2 YSYEKL, per germline. V was shortened by 0 bases and J by 5 bases, with 18 bases between the two germline ends. The CDR3 has 17 amino acids. CDR3 residues: CASSQDGGGTPIDTQYF. The CDR3 coding sequence is TGCGCCAGCAGCCAAGATGGGGGAGGAACTCCCATAGATACGCAGTATTTT.

The V call is TRBV2, the J call TRBJ2-7; 13 bases agree with TRBD2. The CDR3 has 15 amino acids. Germline V gene sequence: CDR1 SNHLY, CDR2 FYNNEI. V gave up 1 base and J gave up 5 bases; unmatched junction bases: 2. The DNA of the CDR3 is TGTGCCAGCAGTGAAGAACTAGCGGGGGGGCACGAGCAGTACTTC. Amino acids: CASSEELAGGHEQYF.

This clone was seen only a few times. V and J are TRBV2 and TRBJ2-7, with 7 bases lining up with TRBD1. The V and J ends lost 6 bases and 2 bases, in that order; junction bases with no gene match: 7. CDR3 length equals 14 residues. Germline CDR1 SNHLY, CDR2 FYNNEI. This chain's CDR3 is CASSRLGQAYEQYF. As DNA, the CDR3 is TGTGCCAGCAGCCGCTTAGGACAGGCCTACGAGCAGTACTTC.

This clone was detected only a few times. The chain joins TRBV27 to TRBJ2-7; no reliable D call. The germline CDR1 and CDR2 sequences are MNHEY and SMNVEV (reference sequence). The CDR3 loop spans 14 amino acids. V lost 3 bases to trimming and J lost 3 bases, with 12 bases between them. CDR3 in DNA: TGTGCCAGCAGTTTTAGGATGAGTCTCTACGAGCAGTACTTC. Protein product: CASSFRMSLYEQYF.

This chain uses TRBV7-6 with TRBJ2-7; the match to TRBD1 covers 7 bases. Germline V gene data show CDR1 as SGHVS and CDR2 as FNYEAQ. This CDR3 has 13 amino acids. V shed 5 bases, J shed 4 bases, and the junction held 5 bases outside the gene matches. Here the CDR3 reads CASSVGQLYEQYF. DNA for the CDR3: TGTGCCAGCAGCGTGGGACAGTTATACGAGCAGTACTTC.

The chain combines TRBV19 with TRBJ1-2, with D unresolved. CDR1 LNHDA and CDR2 SQIVND come from the germline V gene (reference sequence). The CDR3 runs 12 residues. V was clipped by 5 bases and J by 8 bases, with 12 bases between them. The CDR3 is CASSGGPVGYTF. The CDR3 DNA follows: TGTGCCAGTAGTGGAGGACCGGTCGGCTACACCTTC.

The chain couples TRBV4-1 to TRBJ2-3; 7 nucleotides agree with TRBD2. Germline V CDR1 and CDR2: MGHRA, YSYEKL. The CDR3 extends over 16 amino acids. The trim removed 5 bases at V and 1 base at J, leaving 9 bases unmatched. The CDR3 nucleotides read TGCGCCAGCAGCAAGACCCCCCGGGGGGGCACAGATACGCAGTATTTT. Its translation is CASSKTPRGGTDTQYF.

The V call is TRBV6-1, the J call TRBJ1-5, with D perhaps TRBD1 (5 bases). Germline V lookup: CDR1 MNHNS, CDR2 SASEGT. This CDR3 is built from 17 residues. Trimming removed 4 bases at V and 1 base at J, with 17 bases between. In DNA form, the CDR3 reads TGTGCCAGCAGTGGGAGGGGTGAGGGCTGGAGCAATCAGCCCCAGCATTTT. Translated: CASSGRGEGWSNQPQHF.

J is TRBJ1-3 and V is TRBV18, with D possibly TRBD1 on 5 matching bases. Per the germline V gene, CDR1 is KGHSH and CDR2 is LQKENI. The CDR3 is 18 residues long. Between the trimmed V and J ends, which lost 2 bases and 0 bases, there was a span of 17 bases. The CDR3 here is CASSPDTAAGYSGNTIYF. The CDR3 nucleotides are TGTGCCAGCTCACCAGATACAGCTGCAGGGTACTCTGGAAACACCATATATTTT.

This clone was counted a few times. The V and J genes are TRBV11-3 and TRBJ1-2, with 9 bases identical to TRBD1. Germline V CDR1 and CDR2: SGHNT, YENEEA. V gave up 4 bases and J gave up 4 bases; unmatched junction bases: 19. This CDR3 spans 19 amino acids. The CDR3 loop reads CASSYYSGTGKNLLYGYTF. CDR3 nucleotide sequence: TGTGCCAGCAGCTATTATTCCGGGACAGGGAAGAATCTTCTCTATGGCTACACCTTC.

The genes are TRBV10-3 and TRBJ1-2; perhaps TRBD1 as D (6 bases). This CDR3 contains 14 residues. Per the germline V gene, CDR1 is ENHRY and CDR2 is SYGVKD. Trimming left V 5 bases short and J 5 bases short, with 15 bases between. The CDR3 protein is CAISSGVREYGYTF. The DNA of the CDR3 is TGTGCCATCAGTTCAGGGGTTCGGGAGTATGGCTACACCTTC.

As to this clone: Germline and junction disagree at one end, which may indicate a read error. The V call is TRBV29-1, the J call TRBJ1-1; the match to TRBD1 covers 10 bases. The CDR3 has 13 amino acids. Germline CDR1 and CDR2: SQVTM and ANQGSEA. CDR3: CRVAGTGDTEAFF. In DNA form, the CDR3 reads TGCAGAGTTGCTGGGACAGGGGACACTGAAGCTTTCTTT.